These 25 T cell receptor beta chains came from one sample sequenced in a study of control samples from healthy donors and cancer patients. Some clones are missing from TCRdb's copy, which holds only in-frame ones; the method was immunoSEQ multiplex PCR. The repertoire holds 140,000 or so clones, with around 94% as singletons. Sequenced input: PBMCs. Every receptor here comes from a man aged 55-75 years with colorectal cancer.

This chain links TRBV5-1 with TRBJ2-1; TRBD2 matches at 11 bases. The CDR3 covers 15 residues. The V segment lost 4 bases and the J segment 4 bases; nucleotides outside the gene matches: 4. In germline, CDR1 is SGHRS, CDR2 YFSETQ. The CDR3, as DNA: TGCGCCAGCAGCCCGACTAGCGGGGATTACAATGAGCAGTTCTTC. Translating it yields CASSPTSGDYNEQFF.

The chain is built from TRBV7-9 and TRBJ2-3; 9 nucleotides agree with TRBD1. The CDR3 totals 15 residues. Germline values: CDR1 SEHNR, CDR2 FQNEAQ (reference sequence). J was trimmed by 4 bases and V by 4 bases; bases with no gene match: 6. This chain's CDR3 is CASSSQGAFADTQYF. The CDR3 DNA follows: TGTGCCAGCAGCTCACAGGGGGCTTTTGCAGATACGCAGTATTTT.

The chain couples TRBV4-1 to TRBJ1-1; D may be TRBD1 (6 bases). V lost 4 bases and J lost 1, with 16 bases in between. This CDR3 spans 16 amino acids. Germline CDR1 is MGHRA and CDR2 is YSYEKL. The CDR3 DNA reads TGCGCCAGCAGCCCCTGGACAGCTTCGAAGAACACTGAAGCTTTCTTT. It is translated as CASSPWTASKNTEAFF.

The V gene is TRBV21-1, the J gene TRBJ1-1; the table calls TRBD1, which could not be checked here. TRBV21-1 is deemed a pseudogene. There are 12 residues in the CDR3. CDR3 loop: CASSNRGEDRLF. The CDR3 DNA follows: TGTGCCAGCAGCAACCGAGGGGAGGACAGGCTCTTT.

The rearrangement links TRBV4-1 to TRBJ2-3, with a weak D call TRBD2 (7 bases). Trimming stripped 2 bases from V and 2 bases from J, with 20 bases between. The CDR3 spans 18 residues. In germline, CDR1 is MGHRA, CDR2 YSYEKL. CDR3 bases: TGCGCCAGCAGCCAACGGCCCTTTAGGGCGGGGGCCACAGATACGCAGTATTTT. This translates into CASSQRPFRAGATDTQYF.

The V and J genes are TRBV27 and TRBJ1-4; 8 nucleotides match TRBD1. From germline, CDR1 is MNHEY and CDR2 SMNVEV (reference sequence). V dropped 4 bases and J dropped 8; count of bases not matched to a gene: 12. This CDR3 comprises 16 residues. CDR3 protein: CASSSTRQGIGEKLFF. The CDR3 nucleotides are TGTGCCAGCAGTTCCACCAGACAGGGGATAGGCGAAAAACTGTTTTTT.

This rearrangement joins TRBV6-5 to TRBJ1-2; no clear D. The germline gives CDR1 MNHEY, CDR2 SVGAGI. Deletions cut 8 bases from V and 5 bases from J, with 12 bases between. The CDR3 runs to 12 residues. The CDR3: CASETDGYGYTF. The CDR3 nucleotides are TGTGCCAGCGAAACGGACGGGTATGGCTACACCTTC.

This clone was found once. V usage is TRBV4-2 and J usage is TRBJ1-2; 9 bases fit TRBD1. J lost 8 bases, V lost 4 bases, and 5 bases had no gene match. CDR1 LGHNA and CDR2 YNFKEQ come from the germline V gene. This CDR3 spans 13 amino acids. CDR3 coding DNA: TGTGCCAGCAGCCCCTCAGGGACAGGGGGCTACACCTTC. It encodes CASSPSGTGGYTF.

The CDR3: CASRQAGTGELFF. The CDR3 DNA sequence: TGTGCCTCCCGACAGGCGGGCACCGGGGAGCTGTTTTTT. J is TRBJ2-2 and V is TRBV30; D is possibly TRBD1 (6 bases). The germline CDR1 and CDR2 sequences are GTSNPN and SVGIG (reference sequence). Trimming cost V 7 bases and J 4 bases, with 13 bases left between them. The CDR3 covers 13 residues. The variable domain in full, completed from reference TRBV30 and TRBJ2-2, reads SQTIHQWPATLVQPVGSPLSLECTVEGTSNPNLYWYRQAAGRGLQLLFYSVGIGQISSEVPQNLSASRPQDRQFILSSKKLLLSDSGFYLCASRQAGTGELFFGEGSRLTVL.

To note about this clone: Other DNA sequences within the sample encode an identical CDR3. This chain links TRBV4-1 with TRBJ1-5; 7 bases agree with TRBD1. This CDR3 contains 15 residues. Germline lookup yields CDR1 MGHRA and CDR2 YSYEKL. Trimming at V came to 4 bases and at J to 0 bases, leaving 3 bases not matched to a gene. Written as DNA, the CDR3 is TGCGCCAGCAGCCTGGACAGGTATAGCAATCAGCCCCAGCATTTT. It encodes CASSLDRYSNQPQHF.

This clone was seen just once. The gene calls are TRBV3-1 (or the pseudogene TRBV3-2) and TRBJ2-7; 9 nucleotides agree with TRBD1. J lost 2 bases, V lost 5 bases, and 10 bases had no gene match. There are 16 residues in the CDR3. Germline V gene lookup returns CDR1 LGHDT and CDR2 YNNKEL (reference sequence). Written as DNA, the CDR3 is TGTGCCAGCAGCGCAGCCCCGGGACAGGGACCCTACGAGCAGTACTTC. Protein product: CASSAAPGQGPYEQYF.

The chain joins TRBV6-5 to TRBJ2-3; tentative D call: TRBD1 (8 bases). Trimming stripped 4 bases from V and 6 bases from J, with 20 bases between. The CDR3 covers 16 residues. Looked up from germline, CDR1 is MNHEY and CDR2 is SVGAGI. DNA for the CDR3: TGTGCCAGCAGTTCCCTACAGGGGGGGCAGTTTGATACGCAGTATTTT. Protein product: CASSSLQGGQFDTQYF.

The CDR3 region has the DNA TGTGCCAGCAGTTTCGTCATACGTAATGAGCAGTTCTTC. This gives the protein CASSFVIRNEQFF. This sequence joins TRBV12-3 or TRBV12-4 and TRBJ2-1; D unresolved. Trimming took off 3 bases at V and 7 bases at J, with 10 bases between the two ends. The CDR3 contains 13 residues.

The chain couples TRBV30 to TRBJ1-2; D might be TRBD1 (6 bases). Deletions cut 2 bases from V and 4 bases from J, with 11 bases between. Germline loops: CDR1 GTSNPN, CDR2 SVGIG (reference sequence). This CDR3 is 13 amino acids long. CDR3 sequence (DNA): TGTGCCTGGAGTAGGGGGGAAGCCTATGGCTACACCTTC. Its protein is CAWSRGEAYGYTF.

This chain uses TRBV7-8 with TRBJ1-2, with D possibly matching TRBD1 (5 bases). Trimming took 5 bases from V and 12 from J, leaving 19 bases between them. The CDR3 contains 13 residues. Looked up from germline, CDR1 is SGHVS and CDR2 is FQNEAQ. CDR3 protein: CASSPLGLLLDTF. DNA for the CDR3: TGTGCCAGCAGCCCCTTGGGACTCCTGCTGGACACCTTC.

The chain links TRBV28 to TRBJ2-1, with D maybe TRBD2 (5 bases). V was pared by 5 bases and J by 0 bases, with 11 bases between. The CDR3 covers 15 residues. CDR1 MDHEN and CDR2 SYDVKM come from the germline V gene. CDR3 bases: TGTGCCAGCAGTGCTAGCTTTAGCTCCTACAATGAGCAGTTCTTC. This gives the protein CASSASFSSYNEQFF.

The rearrangement links TRBV6-6 to TRBJ2-5; possibly TRBD1 for D (6 bases). Germline values: CDR1 MNHNY, CDR2 SVGAGI (reference sequence). This CDR3 is 15 amino acids long. V was cut by 0 bases and J by 2 bases, with 10 bases left in between. DNA of the CDR3: TGTGCCAGCAGTTACTCGATCCAGGGGCAAGAGACCCAGTACTTC. This translates into CASSYSIQGQETQYF.

As DNA, the CDR3 is TGTGCCATCAGTGAGGGACCCGGGGAGCTGTTTTTT. It encodes CAISEGPGELFF. V usage is TRBV10-3 and J usage is TRBJ2-2, with D hard to call. The length of the CDR3 is 12 residues. The ends were cut back, 2 bases at V and 6 bases at J, with 4 bases in the middle. CDR1 ENHRY and CDR2 SYGVKD come from the germline V gene.

This chain uses TRBV9 with TRBJ2-4; unclear D gene. CDR1 is SGDLS and CDR2 is YYNGEE in the germline V gene. CDR3 length: 14 amino acids. Trimming stripped 3 bases from V and 0 bases from J, with 7 bases between. The CDR3 DNA reads as TGTGCCAGCAGCGCAAGTCTAGCCAAAAACATTCAGTACTTC. This gives the protein CASSASLAKNIQYF.

The chain couples TRBV5-8 to TRBJ2-7; possibly TRBD1 for D (6 bases). CDR3 size: 17 residues. V dropped 4 bases and J dropped 2 bases, with 22 bases sitting between them. Germline V CDR1 and CDR2: SGHTS, YDEGEE. The CDR3 coding sequence is TGTGCCAGCAGCCATGGGGGCATCGGACAGAGGCCCTACGAGCAGTACTTC. This translates into CASSHGGIGQRPYEQYF. Complete variable domain (other parts from reference TRBV5-8 and TRBJ2-7): EAGVTQSPTHLIKTRGQQATLRCSPISGHTSVYWYQQALGLGLQFLLWYDEGEERNRGNFPPRFSGRQFPNYSSELNVNALELEDSALYLCASSHGGIGQRPYEQYFGPGTRLTVT.

The J gene is TRBJ1-2, the V gene TRBV5-6; possibly TRBD1 for D (6 bases). CDR3 length: 13 amino acids. V shed 4 bases and J shed 4 bases, with 11 bases lying between them. Germline V gene sequence: CDR1 SGHDT, CDR2 YYEEEE. The CDR3 bases are TGTGCCAGCAGCCCAACAGGGTTCTATGGCTACACCTTC. Encoded protein: CASSPTGFYGYTF.

This chain links TRBV9 with TRBJ2-7, with TRBD1 matching 9 bases. V was pared by 4 bases and J by 6 bases, with 11 bases of the junction left unmatched. CDR1 and CDR2 from the germline V gene are SGDLS and YYNGEE. CDR3 length: 15 residues. DNA for the CDR3: TGTGCCAGCAGCATGGGACCGGGACAGGGCCCCGAGCAGTACTTC. The encoded protein is CASSMGPGQGPEQYF.

Comment on this clone: Germline is not matched at one junction end, which may reflect a read error. The chain uses TRBV6-5 and TRBJ1-2; D might be TRBD1 (6 bases). Germline V CDR1 and CDR2: MNHEY, SVGAGI. CDR3 size: 12 residues. The CDR3, as DNA: TGTGCCAGCAGTAACTCAGGGGCTGGCTACACCTTC. Its translation: CASSNSGAGYTF.

In this sample, this clone turned up a few times. The chain links TRBV28 to TRBJ1-4; no definite D call. V was pared by 5 bases and J by 1 base, with 8 bases between. Germline CDR1 reads MDHEN; CDR2 reads SYDVKM. The CDR3 sequence is 14 residues long. The CDR3 nucleotides are TGTGCCAGCAGTCCCCCACTAACTAATGAAAAACTGTTTTTT. Translation gives CASSPPLTNEKLFF.

The chain couples TRBV7-9 to TRBJ1-2; a possible D gene is TRBD1 (6 bases). Germline values: CDR1 SEHNR, CDR2 FQNEAQ (reference sequence). Trimming cost V 4 bases and J 6 bases, with 18 bases left between them. The CDR3 extends over 15 amino acids. CDR3 sequence: CASSSSSQGNNGYTF. Written as DNA, the CDR3 is TGTGCCAGCAGCTCATCATCCCAGGGGAACAATGGCTACACCTTC.